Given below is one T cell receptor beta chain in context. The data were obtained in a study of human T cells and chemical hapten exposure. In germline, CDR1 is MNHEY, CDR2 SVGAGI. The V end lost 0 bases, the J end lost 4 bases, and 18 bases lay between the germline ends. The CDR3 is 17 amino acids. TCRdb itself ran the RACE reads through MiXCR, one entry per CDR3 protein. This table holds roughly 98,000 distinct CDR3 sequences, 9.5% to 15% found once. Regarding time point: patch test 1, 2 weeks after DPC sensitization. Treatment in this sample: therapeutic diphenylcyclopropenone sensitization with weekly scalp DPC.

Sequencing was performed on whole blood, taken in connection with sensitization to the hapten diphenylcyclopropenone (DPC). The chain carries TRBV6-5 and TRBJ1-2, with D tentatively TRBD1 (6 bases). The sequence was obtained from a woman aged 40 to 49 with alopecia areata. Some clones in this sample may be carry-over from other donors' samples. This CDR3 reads CASSYSRTAVEAYGYTF. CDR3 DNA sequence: TGTGCCAGCAGTTACTCAAGGACAGCGGTGGAGGCCTATGGCTACACCTTC.